What follows is one T cell receptor beta chain and its context. This sample stems from a study of blood T cell repertoires in COVID-19. Study-level information: Spain, Italy and the United States supplied samples that represented acute and convalescent COVID-19. From T cells, B-cell-depleted T cells, or PBMCs came the material, which was cDNA or gDNA.

Patients in Seattle were enrolled during active infection, then followed longitudinally. Authors' methods: Cell counts per sample came from amplifying reference gene primers. Produced via immunoSEQ multiplex PCR; TCRdb's table is partial and in-frame only. The DNA was the basis for D and trimming; V, J and clone size are from that table. The table has about 150,000 clones, just over 90% seen once. This CDR3 comprises 12 residues. Deletions cut 2 bases from V and 14 bases from J, with 10 bases between. Germline CDR1 and CDR2: LGHDT and YNNKEL (reference sequence). The J gene is TRBJ1-6, the V gene TRBV3-1 (or the pseudogene TRBV3-2), with unresolved D. The sample consisted of peripheral blood. The TCR comes from a man aged 18 to 35 with COVID-19, enrolled during active disease. CDR3 sequence: CASSQPEMSLHF. CDR3 bases: TGTGCCAGCAGCCAACCTGAGATGTCCCTCCACTTT.